The present entry profiles one TCR beta chain with its context. Only in-frame clones appear in the TCRdb table, and some are missing; sequencing was by immunoSEQ multiplex PCR. The sample yields fewer than 85,000 clones, about nine tenths seen once. The CDR3 sequence is 15 residues long. In germline, CDR1 is LNHDA, CDR2 SQIVND (reference sequence). Trimming pared 6 bases from V and 0 bases from J, leaving 13 bases between. The data were obtained in a study of OX40 agonist ivuxolimab in advanced cancers. Sequenced material: CD4+ or CD8+ T cells sorted from blood, taken in a trial of the OX40 agonist ivuxolimab. This TCR came from an adult with an advanced solid tumor such as melanoma, head and neck, liver or kidney cancer. This chain connects TRBV19 to TRBJ2-3, with D perhaps assigned TRBD1 or TRBD2 (6 bases each). CDR3 coding DNA: TGTGCCAGTAGAAACCCGGGGGCTAGCACAGATACGCAGTATTTT. This codes for CASRNPGASTDTQYF.